Shown below are 21 T cell receptor beta chains from a single sample sequenced in a study of blood T cells in healthy people across ages. The use of a sample-barcoded 5' primer and a J-beta primer mix characterized a second PCR of roughly 6 to 11 cycles. Using its own MiXCR run on the 5' RACE reads, TCRdb lists one record per CDR3 protein. The sample records around 940,000 distinct CDR3 sequences, approximately 50% being singletons. Input material: blood. The receptors derive from a woman aged 60-75 years in good health.

The chain couples TRBV27 to TRBJ2-3; D possibly uses TRBD1 or TRBD2 (5 bases each). V lost 5 bases and J 0 bases, leaving 12 bases between the germline ends. The germline V gene encodes CDR1 MNHEY and CDR2 SMNVEV (reference sequence). This CDR3 has 15 residues. CDR3 bases: TGTGCCAGCAGTCCCCGGGACCTGAGCACAGATACGCAGTATTTT. It translates to CASSPRDLSTDTQYF.

This sequence joins TRBV29-1 and TRBJ1-2; no clear D. There are 10 residues in the CDR3. The ends were cut back, 4 bases at V and 8 bases at J, with 8 bases in the middle. Per the germline V gene, CDR1 is SQVTM and CDR2 is ANQGSEA. CDR3 DNA sequence: TGCAGCGTTGGGAACGGCGGCTACACCTTC. Translating gives CSVGNGGYTF.

The CDR3: CATQGGYEQYF. The DNA of the CDR3 is TGTGCCACCCAGGGGGGCTACGAGCAGTACTTC. The chain employs TRBV27 and TRBJ2-5; D is perhaps TRBD1 (7 bases). The J call is uncertain, as TRBJ2-7 better fits the DNA end. CDR1 and CDR2 from the germline V gene are MNHEY and SMNVEV (reference sequence). CDR3 length: 11 amino acids.

The V and J genes are TRBV6-1 and TRBJ2-7; 11 bases fit TRBD1. Germline V lookup: CDR1 MNHNS, CDR2 SASEGT. V shed 8 bases, J shed 3 bases, and the junction held 12 bases outside the gene matches. The CDR3 sequence is 16 residues long. The DNA for the CDR3 is TGTGCCAGCCTTTCCCCCGGGACAGGGGGTCGCTACGAGCAGTACTTC. Translation gives CASLSPGTGGRYEQYF.

The rearrangement joins TRBV5-8 to TRBJ2-1, with 7 positions matching TRBD1. CDR1 and CDR2 (germline): SGHTS, YDEGEE. The CDR3 consists of 14 residues. V shed 3 bases, J shed 5 bases, and the junction held 5 bases outside the gene matches. CDR3 in amino acids: CASSSWTGNNEQFF. CDR3 sequence (DNA): TGTGCCAGCAGCTCCTGGACAGGAAACAATGAGCAGTTCTTC.

V gene TRBV10-3 combines with J gene TRBJ2-7, with TRBD1 identical over 8 bases. The length of the CDR3 is 14 residues. CDR1 and CDR2 (germline): ENHRY, SYGVKD. V lost 6 bases and J lost 2; bases outside the gene matches: 6. In DNA form, the CDR3 reads TGTGCCATCAGCGACAGGGGAGGTCCCTACGAGCAGTACTTC. Protein product: CAISDRGGPYEQYF.

The chain has TRBV20-1 and TRBJ2-1; 9 bases align to TRBD2. Trimming cost V 6 bases and J 5 bases; bases outside gene matches: 11. The CDR3 length is 15 residues. The germline V gene encodes CDR1 DFQATT and CDR2 SNEGSKA (reference sequence). The CDR3 loop reads CSAQMREGLHNEQFF. DNA of the CDR3: TGCAGTGCCCAGATGCGGGAGGGCCTCCACAATGAGCAGTTCTTC.

This clonotype was seen more than once but under ten times. The chain links TRBV12-3 or TRBV12-4 to TRBJ1-2, with 9 bases matching TRBD1. The CDR3 runs 14 residues. Trimming at V came to 3 bases and at J to 6 bases, leaving 5 bases not matched to a gene. The CDR3 protein is CASSFFGTGHGYTF. In DNA form, the CDR3 reads TGTGCCAGCAGTTTCTTTGGGACAGGGCATGGCTACACCTTC.

This clonotype was recorded a few times. The V gene is TRBV28, the J gene TRBJ2-1; D perhaps matches TRBD1 (6 bases). Between the trimmed V and J ends, which lost 8 bases and 6 bases, there was a span of 14 bases. CDR1 MDHEN and CDR2 SYDVKM come from the germline V gene. The CDR3 loop spans 13 amino acids. CDR3 residues: CASASGTFNEQFF. For the CDR3, the DNA is TGTGCCAGCGCCTCCGGGACATTCAATGAGCAGTTCTTC. The entire variable domain, with the rest obtained from reference TRBV28 and TRBJ2-1, is as follows: DVKVTQSSRYLVKRTGEKVFLECVQDMDHENMFWYRQDPGLGLRLIYFSYDVKMKEKGDIPEGYSVSREKKERFSLILESASTNQTSMYLCASASGTFNEQFFGPGTRLTVL.

The chain employs TRBV7-9 and TRBJ2-1; 16 bases align to TRBD2. CDR3 length equals 20 residues. The germline V gene has CDR1 SEHNR and CDR2 FQNEAQ (reference sequence). V gave up 5 bases and J gave up 2 bases; unmatched junction bases: 12. As DNA, the CDR3 is TGTGCCAGCAGCGAACCCGGGACTAGCGGGAGGGATTGGACCTACAATGAGCAGTTCTTC. It is translated as CASSEPGTSGRDWTYNEQFF. The full variable domain, rest sourced from reference TRBV7-9 and TRBJ2-1, is DTGVSQNPRHKITKRGQNVTFRCDPISEHNRLYWYRQTLGQGPEFLTYFQNEAQLEKSRLLSDRFSAERPKGSFSTLEIQRTEQGDSAMYLCASSEPGTSGRDWTYNEQFFGPGTRLTVL.

The chain employs TRBV20-1 and TRBJ1-5; D perhaps matches TRBD1 (5 bases). The CDR3 has 16 residues. Germline CDR1 DFQATT, CDR2 SNEGSKA (reference sequence). V was clipped by 3 bases and J by 2 bases, with 17 bases between them. In nucleotides, the CDR3 is TGCAGTGCTAGGATGGGAGGGGTAATGGGCAATCAGCCCCAGCATTTT. This sequence encodes CSARMGGVMGNQPQHF.

This clonotype was counted only a few times. The chain carries TRBV20-1 and TRBJ2-7; TRBD2 is a possible D gene (6 bases). Trimming removed 6 bases from V and 2 bases from J, with 17 bases in between. The V gene's germline CDR1 is DFQATT and CDR2 SNEGSKA (reference sequence). The CDR3 sequence is 14 residues long. For the CDR3, the DNA is TGCAGTGCACTAGCCCCTAGCTCCACCTACGAGCAGTACTTC. Protein product: CSALAPSSTYEQYF.

This sequence joins TRBV7-2 and TRBJ2-7, with unresolved D. The tail of the sequence fits TRBJ2-5 better, so the J call may be wrong. CDR3 length equals 13 residues. Germline lookup yields CDR1 SGHTA and CDR2 FQGNSA. The CDR3 sequence is CASSLYFRETQYF. Written as DNA, the CDR3 is TGTGCCAGCAGCTTATATTTCAGGGAGACCCAGTACTTC.

The chain uses TRBV6-2 or TRBV6-3 and TRBJ2-3, with D perhaps TRBD1 or TRBD2 (5 bases each). CDR1 is MNHEY, CDR2 SVGEGT, per germline. The length of the CDR3 is 17 residues. Trimming left V 2 bases short and J 2 bases short, with 17 bases between. CDR3 protein: CASSYEGLVDPTDTQYF. In DNA form, the CDR3 reads TGTGCCAGCAGTTACGAGGGGCTTGTGGATCCCACAGATACGCAGTATTTT.

The chain links TRBV7-6 to TRBJ2-7; perhaps TRBD2 as D (5 bases). V shed 4 bases and J shed 6 bases, with 16 bases lying between them. This CDR3 has 14 amino acids. Germline V lookup: CDR1 SGHVS, CDR2 FNYEAQ. CDR3 protein: CASSSGLPTSEQYF. CDR3 in DNA: TGTGCCAGCAGCTCCGGACTCCCTACGAGCGAGCAGTACTTC.

The chain is built from TRBV11-2 and TRBJ2-5, with D perhaps TRBD2 (6 bases). The tail of the sequence fits TRBJ2-7 better, so the J call may be wrong. CDR1 and CDR2 (germline): SGHAT, FQNNGV. This CDR3 is 15 amino acids long. This CDR3 is CASSRPGLTWREQYF. The DNA for the CDR3 is TGTGCCAGCAGCCGTCCGGGACTTACTTGGCGCGAGCAGTACTTC.

This clonotype was observed once. This sequence joins TRBV20-1 and TRBJ2-1, with TRBD2 matching 9 bases. The germline gives CDR1 DFQATT, CDR2 SNEGSKA (reference sequence). This CDR3 spans 16 amino acids. The V gene end was trimmed by 0 bases and the J gene end by 4 bases; junction bases not matched to a gene: 7. The CDR3, as DNA: TGCAGTGCTAGAGATTGTAGCGGGAGCCGATACAATGAGCAGTTCTTC. Its translation: CSARDCSGSRYNEQFF.

This clonotype was detected only a few times. The chain uses TRBV12-3 or TRBV12-4 and TRBJ2-7; either TRBD1 or TRBD2 may fit D (5 bases each). Between the trimmed V and J ends, which lost 8 bases and 0 bases, there was a span of 11 bases. The CDR3 covers 13 residues. CDR3 sequence reads: CASLGDHSYEQYF. CDR3 sequence (DNA): TGTGCCAGCTTGGGGGACCACTCCTACGAGCAGTACTTC.

This sequence joins TRBV5-5 and TRBJ2-7, with 14 bases matching TRBD2. J was trimmed by 3 bases and V by 1 base; bases with no gene match: 3. Germline-derived CDR1 and CDR2 are SGHKS and YYEKEE (reference sequence). This CDR3 region has 16 residues. The CDR3 reads CASSLPGLAGVYEQYF. DNA of the CDR3: TGTGCCAGCAGCTTGCCGGGACTAGCGGGAGTCTACGAGCAGTACTTC.

This clonotype was detected only a few times. This rearrangement joins TRBV29-1 to TRBJ2-1, with D perhaps matching TRBD2 (6 bases). V was trimmed by 6 bases and J by 6 bases, leaving 18 bases between them. Germline CDR1 SQVTM, CDR2 ANQGSEA. The CDR3 is 14 amino acids. The CDR3 bases are TGCAGCGTCGTTGCGGGACTCCCATTCAATGAGCAGTTCTTC. This encodes CSVVAGLPFNEQFF.

The chain recombines TRBV4-2 with TRBJ2-7; no reliable D call. This CDR3 has 14 amino acids. Germline V lookup: CDR1 LGHNA, CDR2 YNFKEQ. The V end lost 3 bases, the J end lost 2 bases, and 11 bases lay between the germline ends. Here the CDR3 reads CASSHSEAPYEQYF. The CDR3, as DNA: TGTGCCAGCAGCCACAGTGAGGCTCCCTACGAGCAGTACTTC.